A selection of T cell receptor beta chains follows, all from one sample in a study of blood T cell repertoires in COVID-19. Sequencing was performed with immunoSEQ multiplex PCR; in TCRdb, only in-frame clones are kept and a portion is missing. This sample has about 180,000 clones, with 70% to 80% found just once. Input material: PBMCs or T cells enriched from blood (not recorded which). The receptors were sampled from a man between 60 and 75 years old who had been exposed to COVID-19. The CDR3 runs from the conserved cysteine through the conserved F or W. Each record gives: D gene, clone size, J gene, V gene, CDR3 length, CDR3 DNA, CDR3 protein. A D gene is named only where the DNA matches it firmly. The size of a clone is reported for some rows only, either as once, few or many, or as a class for expanded clones.

d_gene: .
abundance: .
j_gene: TRBJ1-6
v_gene: TRBV14
len: 15
CDR3nt: TGTGCCAGCAGCCAAGAACAGGGAGATAATTCACCCCTCCACTTT
CDR3aa: CASSQEQGDNSPLHF

d_gene: TRBD1
abundance: .
j_gene: TRBJ1-3
v_gene: TRBV28
len: 13
CDR3nt: TGTGCCAGCAATGACAGGGGTCGTAACACCATATATTTT
CDR3aa: CASNDRGRNTIYF

d_gene: TRBD1
abundance: .
j_gene: TRBJ2-1
v_gene: TRBV6-5
len: 14
CDR3nt: TGTGCCAGCAGTTCCCACAGGGGTCCCAATGAGCAGTTCTTC
CDR3aa: CASSSHRGPNEQFF

d_gene: TRBD1
abundance: .
j_gene: TRBJ2-7
v_gene: TRBV24-1
len: 19
CDR3nt: TGTGCCACCAGTGATAAGTCCCCGGGACAGGGGGCGGCGGAATACGAGCAGTACTTC
CDR3aa: CATSDKSPGQGAAEYEQYF

d_gene: .
abundance: .
j_gene: TRBJ1-4
v_gene: TRBV2
len: 15
CDR3nt: TGTGCCAGTTCCAGGGGCAGGGACGGTAATGAAAAACTGTTTTTT
CDR3aa: CASSRGRDGNEKLFF

d_gene: TRBD2
abundance: .
j_gene: TRBJ2-5
v_gene: TRBV6-5
len: 14
CDR3nt: TGTGCCAGCAGTTACTCGAACGGGAGGGGGACCCAGTACTTC
CDR3aa: CASSYSNGRGTQYF

d_gene: .
abundance: .
j_gene: TRBJ2-7
v_gene: TRBV12-3/TRBV12-4
len: 11
CDR3nt: TGTGCCAGCAGCGTGAGAGGCGAGCAGTACTTC
CDR3aa: CASSVRGEQYF

d_gene: TRBD2
abundance: .
j_gene: TRBJ2-7
v_gene: TRBV28
len: 12
CDR3nt: TGTGCCAGCAGTTTTAGCGGGTGGGGCCAGTACTTC
CDR3aa: CASSFSGWGQYF

d_gene: TRBD1
abundance: .
j_gene: TRBJ1-1
v_gene: TRBV10-3
len: 13
CDR3nt: TGTGCCATCAAGGCAGGGGGCTTGACTGAAGCTTTCTTT
CDR3aa: CAIKAGGLTEAFF

d_gene: .
abundance: few
j_gene: TRBJ2-7
v_gene: TRBV18
len: 14
CDR3nt: TGTGCCAGCTCACCCGGGCCAGGGCAGCGCGAGCAGTACTTC
CDR3aa: CASSPGPGQREQYF

d_gene: .
abundance: .
j_gene: TRBJ2-7
v_gene: TRBV25-1
len: 16
CDR3nt: TGTGCCAGCAGTGCGCCCCGACCTCGGGGGGCCCACGAGCAGTACTTC
CDR3aa: CASSAPRPRGAHEQYF

d_gene: TRBD1
abundance: once
j_gene: TRBJ1-5
v_gene: TRBV28
len: 17
CDR3nt: TGTGCCAGCAGTTCCGGGACAGGGTTCATAAGCAATCAGCCCCAGCATTTT
CDR3aa: CASSSGTGFISNQPQHF

d_gene: .
abundance: .
j_gene: TRBJ2-1
v_gene: TRBV9
len: 15
CDR3nt: TGTGCCAGCAGCGCAACAGGCGACTCCTACAATGAGCAGTTCTTC
CDR3aa: CASSATGDSYNEQFF

d_gene: TRBD2
abundance: once
j_gene: TRBJ2-5
v_gene: TRBV30
len: 15
CDR3nt: TGTGCCTGGAGTATGACCCGGGGGGGCAGGGAGACCCAGTACTTC
CDR3aa: CAWSMTRGGRETQYF

d_gene: TRBD1
abundance: .
j_gene: TRBJ1-5
v_gene: TRBV30
len: 22
CDR3nt: TGTGCCGCCCGACTGAGCTGGTCATTTCCGGGACAGGGAAGGAGAGGCAATCAGCCCCAGCATTTT
CDR3aa: CAARLSWSFPGQGRRGNQPQHF

d_gene: TRBD1
abundance: .
j_gene: TRBJ2-5
v_gene: TRBV28
len: 14
CDR3nt: TGTGCCAGCAGTTTGGACAGGGTAGTAGAGACCCAGTACTTC
CDR3aa: CASSLDRVVETQYF

d_gene: .
abundance: .
j_gene: TRBJ2-5
v_gene: TRBV6-5
len: 15
CDR3nt: TGTGCCAGCAGCCCAGAGACAGTAACCTGGGAGACCCAGTACTTC
CDR3aa: CASSPETVTWETQYF

d_gene: TRBD1
abundance: .
j_gene: TRBJ1-6
v_gene: TRBV5-1
len: 15
CDR3nt: TGCGCCAGCAGCCTGGGACAGGGGAAAGAGGCACCCCTCCACTTT
CDR3aa: CASSLGQGKEAPLHF

d_gene: TRBD1
abundance: few
j_gene: TRBJ1-1
v_gene: TRBV9
len: 14
CDR3nt: TGTGCCAGCAGCGTAGCGGGACAGGGGGACGGAGCTTTCTTT
CDR3aa: CASSVAGQGDGAFF

d_gene: .
abundance: .
j_gene: TRBJ1-5
v_gene: TRBV7-8
len: 14
CDR3nt: TGTGCCAGCAGCTTAGCGGGGCAGGGGAGGCCCCAGCATTTT
CDR3aa: CASSLAGQGRPQHF

d_gene: TRBD2
abundance: .
j_gene: TRBJ2-7
v_gene: TRBV6-1
len: 17
CDR3nt: TGTGCCAGCAGTGAACATATGAAGACTAGCGGGGCCTACGAGCAGTACTTC
CDR3aa: CASSEHMKTSGAYEQYF

d_gene: .
abundance: .
j_gene: TRBJ2-7
v_gene: TRBV21-1
len: 14
CDR3nt: TGTGCCAGCAGCAAAGCGAGACTAGCTTACGAGCAGTACTTC
CDR3aa: CASSKARLAYEQYF

d_gene: .
abundance: .
j_gene: TRBJ1-5
v_gene: TRBV19
len: 15
CDR3nt: TGTGCCAGTAGGAGGGACTCGCGGGGCGATCAGCCCCAGCATTTT
CDR3aa: CASRRDSRGDQPQHF

d_gene: TRBD1
abundance: .
j_gene: TRBJ2-3
v_gene: TRBV27
len: 13
CDR3nt: TGTGCCAGCAGCCGGACAGGGCGAGATACGCAGTATTTT
CDR3aa: CASSRTGRDTQYF

d_gene: TRBD1
abundance: few
j_gene: TRBJ1-1
v_gene: TRBV19
len: 14
CDR3nt: TGTGCCAGTACCGACAGGGGGCTTGGGGCTGAAGCTTTCTTT
CDR3aa: CASTDRGLGAEAFF

d_gene: TRBD2
abundance: .
j_gene: TRBJ2-2
v_gene: TRBV6-2/TRBV6-3
len: 16
CDR3nt: TGTGCCAGCAGTTCCAGGACTAGCGCGAACACCGGGGAGCTGTTTTTT
CDR3aa: CASSSRTSANTGELFF

d_gene: .
abundance: .
j_gene: TRBJ1-1
v_gene: TRBV19
len: 15
CDR3nt: TGTGCCAGTAGTATCCGGGACATCTCGAACACTGAAGCTTTCTTT
CDR3aa: CASSIRDISNTEAFF

d_gene: TRBD2
abundance: few
j_gene: TRBJ2-2
v_gene: TRBV9
len: 20
CDR3nt: TGTGCCAGCAGCGTCCCCCCCGCGGGGAGTCGCGGGAGTTTATCCGGGGAGCTGTTTTTT
CDR3aa: CASSVPPAGSRGSLSGELFF

d_gene: .
abundance: once
j_gene: TRBJ2-4
v_gene: TRBV11-2
len: 16
CDR3nt: TGTGCCAGCAGCTACCAACTGGGACTCCAGCAAAACATTCAGTACTTC
CDR3aa: CASSYQLGLQQNIQYF